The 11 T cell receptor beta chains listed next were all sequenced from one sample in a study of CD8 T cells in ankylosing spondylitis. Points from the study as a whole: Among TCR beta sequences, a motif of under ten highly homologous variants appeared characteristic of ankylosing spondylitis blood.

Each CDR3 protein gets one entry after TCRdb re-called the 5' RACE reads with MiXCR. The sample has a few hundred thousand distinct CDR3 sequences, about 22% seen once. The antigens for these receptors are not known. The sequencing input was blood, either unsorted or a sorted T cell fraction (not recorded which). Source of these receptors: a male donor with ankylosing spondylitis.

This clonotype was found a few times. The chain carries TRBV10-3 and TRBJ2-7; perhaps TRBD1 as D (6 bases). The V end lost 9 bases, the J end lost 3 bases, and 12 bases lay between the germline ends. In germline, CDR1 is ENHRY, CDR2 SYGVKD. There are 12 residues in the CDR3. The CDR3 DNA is TGTGCCATAGGGGACACCGTCTACGAGCAGTACTTC. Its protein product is CAIGDTVYEQYF.

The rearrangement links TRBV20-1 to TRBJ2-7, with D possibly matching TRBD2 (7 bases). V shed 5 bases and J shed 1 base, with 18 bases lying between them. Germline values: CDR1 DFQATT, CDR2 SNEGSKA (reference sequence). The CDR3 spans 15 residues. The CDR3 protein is CSAGPSGGRSYEQYF. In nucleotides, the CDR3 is TGCAGTGCTGGGCCCTCGGGGGGCCGGTCCTACGAGCAGTACTTC.

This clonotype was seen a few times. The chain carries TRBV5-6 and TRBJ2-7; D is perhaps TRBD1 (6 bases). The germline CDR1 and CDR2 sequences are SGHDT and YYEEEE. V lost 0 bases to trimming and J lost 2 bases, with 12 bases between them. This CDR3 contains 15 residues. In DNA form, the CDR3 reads TGTGCCAGCAGCTTGGGGCCGACAGGTCCCTACGAGCAGTACTTC. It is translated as CASSLGPTGPYEQYF.

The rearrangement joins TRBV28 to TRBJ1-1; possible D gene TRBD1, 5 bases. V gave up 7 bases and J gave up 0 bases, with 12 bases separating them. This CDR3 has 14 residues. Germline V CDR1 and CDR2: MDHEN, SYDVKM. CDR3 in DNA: TGTGCCAGCATCCCGGGGGGGATGAACACTGAAGCTTTCTTT. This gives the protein CASIPGGMNTEAFF. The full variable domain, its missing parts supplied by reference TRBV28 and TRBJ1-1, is DVKVTQSSRYLVKRTGEKVFLECVQDMDHENMFWYRQDPGLGLRLIYFSYDVKMKEKGDIPEGYSVSREKKERFSLILESASTNQTSMYLCASIPGGMNTEAFFGQGTRLTVV.

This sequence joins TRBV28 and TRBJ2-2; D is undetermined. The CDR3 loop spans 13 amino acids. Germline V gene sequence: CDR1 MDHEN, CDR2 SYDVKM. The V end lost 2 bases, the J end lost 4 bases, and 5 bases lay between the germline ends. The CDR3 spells CASSLTATGELFF. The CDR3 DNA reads TGTGCCAGCAGTTTAACAGCCACCGGGGAGCTGTTTTTT.

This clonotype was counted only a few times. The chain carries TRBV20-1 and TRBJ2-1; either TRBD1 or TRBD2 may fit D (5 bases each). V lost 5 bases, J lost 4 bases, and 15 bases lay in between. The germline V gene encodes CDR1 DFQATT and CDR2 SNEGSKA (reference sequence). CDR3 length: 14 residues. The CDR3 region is CSARGGEAYNEQFF. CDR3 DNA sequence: TGCAGTGCTCGTGGGGGAGAGGCATACAATGAGCAGTTCTTC.

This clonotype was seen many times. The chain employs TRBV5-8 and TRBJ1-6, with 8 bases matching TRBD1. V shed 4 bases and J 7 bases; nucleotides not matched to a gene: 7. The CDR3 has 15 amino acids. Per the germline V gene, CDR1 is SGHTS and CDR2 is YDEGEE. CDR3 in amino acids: CASSLGQGGNSPLHF. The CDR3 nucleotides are TGTGCCAGCAGCCTCGGACAGGGAGGGAATTCACCCCTCCACTTT.

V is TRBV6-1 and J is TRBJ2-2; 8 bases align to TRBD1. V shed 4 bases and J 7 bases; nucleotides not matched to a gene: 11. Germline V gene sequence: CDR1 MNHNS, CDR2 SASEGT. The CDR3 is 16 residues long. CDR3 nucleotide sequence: TGTGCCAGCAGTGCTTCACAGGGGGGTTTGAACGGGGAGCTGTTTTTT. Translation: CASSASQGGLNGELFF.

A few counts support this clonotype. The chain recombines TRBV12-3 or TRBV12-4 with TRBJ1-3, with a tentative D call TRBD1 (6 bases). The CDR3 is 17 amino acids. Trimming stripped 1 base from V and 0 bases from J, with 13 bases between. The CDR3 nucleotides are TGTGCCAGCAGTTTAGAGGGCCAGGGGAGCTCTGGAAACACCATATATTTT. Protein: CASSLEGQGSSGNTIYF.

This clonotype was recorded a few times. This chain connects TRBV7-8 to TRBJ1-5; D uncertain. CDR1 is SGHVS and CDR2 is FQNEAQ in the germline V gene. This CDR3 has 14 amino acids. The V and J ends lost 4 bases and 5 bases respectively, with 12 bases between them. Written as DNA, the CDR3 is TGTGCCAGCAGCTCCGAGTGGAGGGATCAGCCCCAGCATTTT. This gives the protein CASSSEWRDQPQHF.

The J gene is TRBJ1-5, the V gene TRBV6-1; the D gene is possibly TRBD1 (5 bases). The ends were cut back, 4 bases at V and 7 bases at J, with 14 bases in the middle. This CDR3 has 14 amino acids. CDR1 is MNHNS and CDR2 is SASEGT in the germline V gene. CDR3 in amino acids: CASSGGPRGQPQHF. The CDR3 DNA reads TGTGCCAGCAGTGGGGGCCCCCGGGGACAGCCCCAGCATTTT.